Sequencing of this TCR beta chain was carried out in a study of blood T cells in healthy people across ages (dated by TCRdb to about 2015). Study-level background: Template switching captured roughly one uniquely barcoded TCR beta cDNA molecule per two T cells in model experiments. To avoid experimental bias, donors of different ages were randomly spread across the sequencing lanes. Four age groups were formed from the donors: young (average roughly 15 years), middle-aged (approximately 40), aged (under 70) and long-lived (around 82). To track age-related changes in TCR beta repertoire diversity, the study relied on deep sequencing normalized with unique cDNA molecular identifiers. The study analyzed two additional independent replicas of 1 million unique cDNA reads from the same blood draw for two donors, one aged 18 to 29 and one aged 80 or older.

This clonotype has only a few counts. There is no known antigen for this receptor. No per-base quality is available; no much larger clone lies one base away. Overall results and qualifications from the work: The CMV infection status of donors was not known, potentially confounding age-related changes in expanded clonotypes. As age increased, observed TCR beta diversity per million T cells dropped in a roughly linear way, and a significant reduction was already evident by age about 40. Estimates of total diversity based on one million sequenced T cells were regarded as lower bounds and as underestimates. The long-lived group showed more naive CD4+ T cells, fewer expanded clones and increased TCR diversity than the aged group, suggesting age selection. Because profiling used bulk unsorted PBMCs, naive and antigen-experienced compartments could not be compared conclusively. Observed TCR beta diversity correlated strongly with the percentage of naive T cells measured by flow cytometry.

V is cut by 10 bases and J by 0 bases, and the space between the germline ends is 14 bases. The germline V gene specifies MGHDK as CDR1 and SYGVNS as CDR2. Including the terminal cysteine and phenylalanine, the CDR3 comprises 14 residues. The kept DNA is CDR3 alone, 42 bases in frame from the first base. Library generation was performed with 5' RACE. The listed sequencing device is Illumina HiSeq 2500. A second PCR of roughly 7 to 11 cycles was performed with a sample-barcoded 5' primer and a J-beta primer mix. A unique molecular identifier was introduced onto each TCR beta cDNA molecule by a template-switch 5' adaptor carrying 12 random nucleotides. At least 2.5 million CDR3-containing paired-end reads were obtained from each sample. All of the RNA was converted into first-strand cDNA using the Mint cDNA synthesis kit, with a TRBC-specific oligonucleotide serving as the primer. All cDNA was treated with uracil-DNA glycosylase and then went through a first 18-cycle PCR with the universal primers M1SS and BC2_uni_R. As for the authors' bioinformatics: Each sample was normalized by randomly selecting 1 million high-quality reads, each carrying a distinct molecular identifier. Instead of being binned into consensus sequences, reads with shared molecular identifiers were discarded. CDR3 identification, clonotype clustering and error correction used MiTCR with a Q25 quality threshold and the strictest error-elimination algorithm. A nonparametric unseen species model with Euler transformation was used to estimate a lower bound on total TCR beta diversity. The raw public reads went through TCRdb reprocessing: fastp at Q25, MiXCR clone calling, in-frame beta chains kept. Identical CDR3 protein sequences are pooled into one entry, listed with their most common genes and DNA. V and J calls and clone size were set by TCRdb, not the authors. Recorded for this sample are around 850,000 distinct CDR3 sequences; about 34% of them occurred a single time. Roughly 13% of the sample is held by the ten biggest clonotypes.

The donors were roughly 39 Caucasian individuals from Russia, aged roughly 6 to 100 years, who were systemically healthy. Each donor gave ten milliliters of peripheral blood, collected into EDTA-treated Vacutainer tubes. Ficoll-Paque density-gradient centrifugation was used to isolate PBMCs, with at least 7 million obtained per sample. Trizol reagent was used to extract total RNA from PBMCs, with at least 6 micrograms per sample. The percentages of naive CD45RAhigh/CD27high T cells were determined by flow cytometry on a PBMC aliquot from every donor. The V and J segments used are TRBV25-1 and TRBJ2-3; the D gene is unclear. Input material: blood. This receptor was taken from a man between 18 and 29 years old in good health. The nucleotide sequence is TGTGCCACTTGCCAGGAAAAGAGCACAGATACGCAGTATTTT. It is translated as CATCQEKSTDTQYF.